This T cell receptor (beta chain) was recorded in a study of untreated major depressive disorder. The CDR3 sequence is 15 residues long. V dropped 3 bases and J dropped 5 bases, with 13 bases sitting between them. Germline CDR1 MNHNS, CDR2 SASEGT. Controls lacked current or lifetime mood disorder and scored 5 or less on depressive symptoms. Using immunoSEQ multiplex PCR, the repertoire was profiled, and TCRdb retains in-frame clones only, with some absent. The sample lists more than 20,000 clones, roughly 91% occurring once. This sequence joins TRBV6-1 and TRBJ1-4; possible D gene TRBD1, 6 bases. This TCR came from a man aged 25 to 40 in good health. Material: CD4+ T cells from PBMCs. CDR3 loop: CASSDRGRGNEKLFF. The CDR3 DNA reads TGTGCCAGCAGTGATCGGGGGCGCGGAAATGAAAAACTGTTTTTT.